This T cell receptor (beta chain) was sequenced in a study of molecular identifiers for immune sequencing clone quantification. Whole-study results and caveats: Amid more than 800,000 naive cells, spiked Jurkat TCR RNA from one cell was reportedly still detectable. Under 1% of molecules in naive cells, but over 98% of effector molecules, belonged to clones above 20 RNA copies.

This clonotype was observed many times. Its cognate antigen is unknown. One entry per CDR3 protein, called by TCRdb with MiXCR from the PCR reads. The repertoire holds approximately 590,000 distinct CDR3 sequences, with 25% as singletons. V trimming: 5 bases; J trimming: 3 bases; junction bases outside the gene matches: 11. This CDR3 has 16 amino acids. CDR1 and CDR2 from the germline V gene are SEHNR and FQNEAQ (reference sequence). The chain joins TRBV7-9 to TRBJ2-5; 8 nucleotides match TRBD2. This receptor was identified in a human donor in good health. Some libraries in this study had Jurkat cell RNA spiked in. The sample taken for sequencing was naive CD8+ T cells from blood, with Jurkat cell RNA spiked in. Subset noted: FACS-sorted CD8+CD4-CCR7+CD45RA+ naive T cells. The CDR3 sequence: CASSPPVVSGEETQYF. Here the CDR3 DNA reads TGTGCCAGCAGCCCCCCCGTCGTTAGCGGGGAAGAGACCCAGTACTTC.